This record concerns one TCR beta chain sequence. The entry originates in a study of blood T cell repertoires in COVID-19. Study-level background: PBMCs, B-cell-depleted T cells, or T cells provided the cDNA or gDNA that made up the material.

The CDR3 extends over 17 amino acids. Germline V gene data show CDR1 as MNHEY and CDR2 as SMNVEV (reference sequence). V shed 5 bases and J 7 bases; nucleotides not matched to a gene: 16. Assay used: immunoSEQ multiplex PCR; TCRdb lists only in-frame clones, some missing. The data contain tens of thousands of clones, approximately 84% of them seen just once; the ten biggest clones take up 36%. Sequencing input: peripheral blood. The clonotype comes from a man aged 65 to 85 with acute or convalescent COVID-19. This rearrangement joins TRBV27 to TRBJ2-1, with 8 bases lining up with TRBD1. Here the CDR3 reads CASSLYGTGVSDNEQFF. The CDR3 nucleotides read TGTGCCAGCAGTCTTTACGGGACAGGCGTTTCGGATAATGAGCAGTTCTTC.